Sequencing of this T cell receptor (beta chain) was carried out in a study of blood T cells in healthy people across ages. Then a second PCR, running roughly 7 to 11 cycles, was carried out with a sample-barcoded 5' primer and a J-beta primer mix. MiXCR, applied by TCRdb to the 5' RACE reads, yields one record per CDR3 protein. The sample has some 1.8 million distinct CDR3 sequences; about 39% are singletons. The TCR comes from a human donor in good health. Source material: blood.

CDR3 nucleotides: TGCGCCAGCAGCCACTGGCGTGGGGTGAAATACGAGCAGTACTTC. It encodes CASSHWRGVKYEQYF. The chain couples TRBV4-3 to TRBJ2-7; the D is unclear. The germline V gene has CDR1 LGHNA and CDR2 YSLEER. Trimming took off 3 bases at V and 4 bases at J, with 16 bases between the two ends. This CDR3 spans 15 amino acids.